The rows below give T cell receptor beta chains drawn from one sample of a study of cytotoxic CD8 clonotypes in ibrutinib-treated CLL. This table comes from immunoSEQ multiplex PCR, and its TCRdb copy is limited to in-frame clones, with some not included. This table holds approximately 120,000 clones, approximately 81% found once. Sample: PBMCs, taken after 24 months of ibrutinib treatment. These receptors all stem from a human donor with chronic lymphocytic leukemia. CDR3s include the opening cysteine and the closing phenylalanine or tryptophan.

j_call | v_call | cdr3_aa
TRBJ2-5 | TRBV27 | CASSWGARETQYF
TRBJ2-2 | TRBV9 | CASSVGVTGELFF
TRBJ1-6 | TRBV19 | CASSIGSGQTTLTLHF
TRBJ1-5 | TRBV30 | CALGGGTVSAPQHF
TRBJ2-1 | TRBV11-2 | CASSLDQRVYNEQFF
TRBJ2-7 | TRBV11-2 | CASSFGRGGPYEQYF
TRBJ1-1 | TRBV5-6 | CASSFLRTPHTEAFF
TRBJ1-1 | TRBV2 | CASSASQGITEAFF
TRBJ1-6 | TRBV19 | CASSPRTGLVDSPLHF
TRBJ1-5 | TRBV6-1 | CASSAIGQDHQPQHF
TRBJ1-1 | TRBV6-6 | CASRRSVNTEAFF
TRBJ2-5 | TRBV4-1 | CASSQDRVSQETQYF
TRBJ1-6 | TRBV4-3 | CASSQVGREPLHF
TRBJ2-7 | TRBV4-3 | CASSQEGRGEYEQYF
TRBJ2-7 | TRBV6-4 | CASTGREIFSYEQYF
TRBJ1-2 | TRBV7-2 | CASSLEGPADPRKYGYTF
TRBJ2-7 | TRBV7-9 | CASSPALSVYEQYF
TRBJ1-3 | TRBV18 | CASSRGQGASGNTIYF
TRBJ2-5 | TRBV27 | CASSRFRRDKETQYF
TRBJ2-3 | TRBV7-2 | CASSYVTDTQYF
TRBJ1-2 | TRBV19 | CASRRGQLYGYTF
TRBJ1-2 | TRBV7-9 | CASSTRGTGAVGYGYTF
TRBJ2-7 | TRBV6-5 | CASRAGTYEQYF
TRBJ1-2 | TRBV7-2 | CASSAGTEEGGYTF
TRBJ2-1 | TRBV7-6 | CASSLGGRWADANEQFF
TRBJ2-3 | TRBV15 | CATSRWRQGTDTQYF
TRBJ1-1 | TRBV6-5 | CASSYKAEAFF
TRBJ2-3 | TRBV6-6 | CASRHGGEGTDTQYF
TRBJ2-5 | TRBV5-1 | CASSLRGQETQYF
TRBJ2-7 | TRBV7-2 | CASSKGTSGGASTYEQYF
TRBJ1-5 | TRBV6-4 | CASDHRTVNQPQHF
TRBJ1-1 | TRBV7-9 | CASSPAGFSRFEAFF
TRBJ2-7 | TRBV6-6 | CASSQGDKGGHREQYF
TRBJ2-2 | TRBV28 | CASSLQNAGELFF
TRBJ2-1 | TRBV9 | CASSPRVGDEQFF
TRBJ1-1 | TRBV7-2 | CASSLDSNTEAFF
TRBJ1-3 | TRBV5-1 | CASSDQGANTIYF
TRBJ1-6 | TRBV6-6 | CASGGGPALHF
TRBJ1-5 | TRBV2 | CASSVGPASNQPQHF
TRBJ2-7 | TRBV4-3 | CASSRGLAAAYEQYF
TRBJ2-3 | TRBV30 | CAWSVWAAADTQYF
TRBJ1-2 | TRBV5-1 | CASSLARTGGDYGYTF
TRBJ2-7 | TRBV15 | CATSRDSSGSYEQYF
TRBJ2-2 | TRBV5-6 | CASSLDTTGMTGELFF
TRBJ1-2 | TRBV7-6 | CASSPGRNYGYTF
TRBJ1-4 | TRBV9 | CASSVGPGQNLATNEKLFF
TRBJ2-3 | TRBV7-2 | CASSQTGADTQYF
TRBJ2-1 | TRBV6-6 | CRAGGGYNEQFF
TRBJ2-7 | TRBV7-2 | CASSSRGPINFYEQYF
TRBJ1-1 | TRBV5-6 | CATLGGTGLSNTEAFF